Following are 4 T cell receptor beta chains from one sample sequenced in a study of control samples from healthy donors and cancer patients. Produced via immunoSEQ multiplex PCR; TCRdb's table is partial and in-frame only. The sample lists roughly 180,000 clones; around 94% were seen once. The sample comprised blood. The receptors come from a woman aged 18-30 years in good health.

The gene calls are TRBV4-2 and TRBJ1-2; 7 bases are a match to TRBD1. The CDR3 has 15 residues. Germline CDR1 is LGHNA and CDR2 is YNFKEQ. The trim removed 1 base at V and 8 bases at J, leaving 10 bases unmatched. The CDR3 DNA sequence: TGTGCCAGCAGCCAAGCCCAGACAGGGAGGCACGGCTACACCTTC. This encodes CASSQAQTGRHGYTF.

The chain joins TRBV6-2 or TRBV6-3 to TRBJ2-1; 14 bases are shared with TRBD2. This CDR3 is 18 amino acids long. Trimming took 6 bases from V and 0 from J; bases not matched to a gene: 7. The V gene's germline CDR1 is MNHEY and CDR2 SVGEGT. The CDR3 loop reads CASSPGTSGGRSYNEQFF. The CDR3 DNA sequence: TGTGCCAGCAGCCCTGGGACTAGCGGGGGTCGCTCCTACAATGAGCAGTTCTTC.

This chain links TRBV9 with TRBJ1-1; maybe TRBD1 (5 bases). The V end was cut by 0 bases, the J end by 2 bases, with 8 bases between. The CDR3 covers 14 residues. Germline values: CDR1 SGDLS, CDR2 YYNGEE. CDR3 amino acids: CASSVAGTNTEAFF. The DNA of the CDR3 is TGTGCCAGCAGCGTAGCCGGGACTAACACTGAAGCTTTCTTT.

The rearrangement joins TRBV15 to TRBJ1-1, with TRBD1 matching over 7 bases. Trimming at V came to 0 bases and at J to 4 bases, leaving 5 bases not matched to a gene. From germline, CDR1 is LNHNV and CDR2 YYDKDF (reference sequence). The CDR3 extends over 15 amino acids. DNA of the CDR3: TGTGCCACCAGCAGAGACAGGGGGAAGGGCACTGAAGCTTTCTTT. Amino acid sequence: CATSRDRGKGTEAFF.